This TCR beta chain was recovered during a study of glioma-infiltrating T cells after dendritic cell vaccination. Measured with immunoSEQ multiplex PCR; TCRdb has only the in-frame clones, and not every one. The sample includes tens of thousands of clones, less than 90% of them seen just once. V gave up 7 bases and J gave up 0 bases; unmatched junction bases: 8. Per the germline V gene, CDR1 is SGHRS and CDR2 is YFSETQ. This CDR3 is 15 amino acids long. About this clone itself: Its antigen is currently unknown.

Described time point: after dendritic cell vaccination, including at tumor progression/relapse. Isocitrate dehydrogenase mutation was absent in all glioblastoma patients. General study findings and limits: Complete blood and tumor specimen sets were limited to few patients.

The source is a human donor with glioblastoma. J is TRBJ1-1 and V is TRBV5-1; TRBD1 matches at 8 bases. The sequenced sample was blood, obtained after dendritic cell vaccination. DNA for the CDR3: TGCGCCAGCGGGACAGGAGATAGAATGAACACTGAAGCTTTCTTT. It yields the protein CASGTGDRMNTEAFF.